Listed here is a single TCR beta chain. These data belong to a study of cytomegalovirus exposure and HLA in healthy donors. The ends lost 2 bases at V and 5 bases at J; junction bases unmatched: 5. Germline lookup yields CDR1 SGHTA and CDR2 FQGTGA. There are 15 residues in the CDR3. PCR employed 60 Vbeta and 13 Jbeta primers. This table comes from immunoSEQ multiplex PCR, and its TCRdb copy is limited to in-frame clones, with some not included. In the table there are approximately 160,000 clones, roughly 80% of which are singletons. Sample: PBMCs. This receptor was taken from a male donor in good health and CMV-seronegative. The V gene is TRBV7-3, the J gene TRBJ2-3, with 9 bases aligning to TRBD2. CDR3 amino acids: CASSLAGGAGDTQYF. In DNA, the CDR3 is TGTGCCAGCAGCTTAGCGGGGGGGGCAGGAGATACGCAGTATTTT.